This passage covers 15 T cell receptor beta chains from one sample sequenced in a study of cytomegalovirus exposure and HLA in healthy donors. PCR employed 60 Vbeta and 13 Jbeta primers. The repertoire was sequenced with immunoSEQ multiplex PCR; TCRdb's copy has only in-frame clones and lacks some. The sample lists about 130,000 clones; around 74% were seen once. The sequencing sample was made of PBMCs. The receptors here all came from a male donor in good health and CMV-seronegative.

This sequence joins TRBV5-1 and TRBJ2-6; TRBD2 matches 13 bases. Germline V gene lookup returns CDR1 SGHRS and CDR2 YFSETQ. With V trimmed by 3 bases and J by 4 bases, 7 bases remained unmatched. The CDR3 has 18 residues. CDR3 sequence: CASSSGLAGLGGANVLTF. DNA for the CDR3: TGCGCCAGCAGCTCGGGACTAGCGGGGTTGGGGGGGGCCAACGTCCTGACTTTC.

In this sample, this clone turned up a few times. This rearrangement joins TRBV28 to TRBJ1-6, with TRBD1 matching over 8 bases. The J segment lost 10 bases and the V segment lost 7 bases, leaving 12 bases of the junction unmatched. The CDR3 spans 15 residues. CDR1 MDHEN and CDR2 SYDVKM come from the germline V gene. DNA of the CDR3: TGTGCCAGCACTCAGCGGACAGGGTCTAGGTCACCCCTCCACTTT. Its protein product is CASTQRTGSRSPLHF. Looking up the rest from reference TRBV28 and TRBJ1-6 gives the full variable domain: DVKVTQSSRYLVKRTGEKVFLECVQDMDHENMFWYRQDPGLGLRLIYFSYDVKMKEKGDIPEGYSVSREKKERFSLILESASTNQTSMYLCASTQRTGSRSPLHFGNGTRLTVT.

V gene TRBV16 combines with J gene TRBJ1-1, with D perhaps matching TRBD1 (5 bases). Trimming took off 2 bases at V and 4 bases at J, with 14 bases between the two ends. CDR3 length: 15 residues. Looked up from germline, CDR1 is KGHSY and CDR2 is FQNENV. The CDR3 protein is CASSQMGTRVTEAFF. CDR3 in DNA: TGTGCCAGCAGCCAAATGGGCACCAGGGTCACTGAAGCTTTCTTT.

This clone showed up just a few times. The genes are TRBV6-6 and TRBJ2-7, with D tentatively TRBD2 (5 bases). This CDR3 is 13 amino acids long. Trimming cost V 5 bases and J 0 bases, with 8 bases left between them. CDR1 and CDR2 from the germline V gene are MNHNY and SVGAGI (reference sequence). CDR3 residues: CASSLEGSYEQYF. The CDR3, as DNA: TGTGCCAGCAGTCTCGAGGGCTCCTACGAGCAGTACTTC.

The gene calls are TRBV6-1 and TRBJ2-2, with D unresolved. Trimming removed 7 bases from V and 6 bases from J, with 12 bases in between. Per germline, CDR1 MNHNS and CDR2 SASEGT. CDR3 length: 13 residues. The chain's CDR3 is CASTAIEAGELFF. The CDR3 DNA follows: TGTGCCAGCACCGCGATTGAAGCCGGGGAGCTGTTTTTT.

The chain couples TRBV9 to TRBJ2-1, with D perhaps TRBD1 (5 bases). This CDR3 is built from 13 residues. Trimming removed 4 bases at V and 4 bases at J, with 9 bases between. Germline V gives CDR1 SGDLS, CDR2 YYNGEE. Here the CDR3 reads CASSPRDYNEQFF. CDR3 DNA: TGTGCCAGCAGCCCCAGGGATTACAATGAGCAGTTCTTC.

A single count supports this clone. The chain combines TRBV19 with TRBJ1-1; 7 bases align to TRBD1. The V and J ends lost 3 bases and 5 bases, in that order; junction bases with no gene match: 6. The V gene's germline CDR1 is LNHDA and CDR2 SQIVND (reference sequence). The CDR3 sequence is 14 residues long. In DNA, the CDR3 is TGTGCCAGTAGTATCGCAGGGGGAAGGACTGAAGCTTTCTTT. It codes for CASSIAGGRTEAFF.

Points on this clone: In the same sample, other DNA sequences code for this CDR3. The chain recombines TRBV7-2 with TRBJ2-6, with D unresolved. The CDR3 loop spans 15 amino acids. Per the germline V gene, CDR1 is SGHTA and CDR2 is FQGNSA. V dropped 4 bases and J dropped 0 bases, with 7 bases sitting between them. The CDR3 nucleotides are TGTGCCAGCAGCTCGACAAGCTCTGGGGCCAACGTCCTGACTTTC. This codes for CASSSTSSGANVLTF.

The chain is built from TRBV28 and TRBJ2-7, with 8 bases that match TRBD1. CDR1 and CDR2 from the germline V gene are MDHEN and SYDVKM. The length of the CDR3 is 15 residues. The trim removed 4 bases at V and 2 bases at J, leaving 7 bases unmatched. The CDR3 here is CASSYRGQVPYEQYF. CDR3 nucleotides: TGTGCCAGCAGTTACCGGGGACAGGTACCCTACGAGCAGTACTTC. The full variable domain, its missing parts supplied by reference TRBV28 and TRBJ2-7, is DVKVTQSSRYLVKRTGEKVFLECVQDMDHENMFWYRQDPGLGLRLIYFSYDVKMKEKGDIPEGYSVSREKKERFSLILESASTNQTSMYLCASSYRGQVPYEQYFGPGTRLTVT.

The J gene is TRBJ2-7, the V gene TRBV29-1; no firm D call. V was cut by 6 bases and J by 0 bases, with 15 bases left in between. Germline V gene lookup returns CDR1 SQVTM and CDR2 ANQGSEA. The length of the CDR3 is 14 residues. CDR3 nucleotides: TGCAGCGTATCACCGGCGGCCACCTCCTACGAGCAGTACTTC. Its translation is CSVSPAATSYEQYF.

The V call is TRBV6-1, the J call TRBJ2-2, with unresolved D. Germline CDR1 and CDR2: MNHNS and SASEGT. With 5 bases removed from V and 8 bases from J, the gap between germline ends came to 12 bases. CDR3 length: 13 amino acids. Here the CDR3 DNA reads TGTGCCAGCAGTTCCCTGAGCTTGGGGGAGCTGTTTTTT. It encodes CASSSLSLGELFF.

The chain has TRBV7-9 and TRBJ2-5; the match to TRBD1 covers 8 bases. V lost 2 bases and J lost 4; bases outside the gene matches: 6. The CDR3 spans 15 residues. In germline, CDR1 is SEHNR, CDR2 FQNEAQ (reference sequence). The CDR3 here is CASSLSSTGGETQYF. The DNA for the CDR3 is TGTGCCAGCAGCTTATCCTCTACAGGGGGAGAGACCCAGTACTTC. Complete variable domain (other parts from reference TRBV7-9 and TRBJ2-5): DTGVSQNPRHKITKRGQNVTFRCDPISEHNRLYWYRQTLGQGPEFLTYFQNEAQLEKSRLLSDRFSAERPKGSFSTLEIQRTEQGDSAMYLCASSLSSTGGETQYFGPGTRLLVL.

The chain employs TRBV5-1 and TRBJ2-1; 8 nucleotides match TRBD1. This CDR3 has 18 residues. The germline CDR1 and CDR2 sequences are SGHRS and YFSETQ. V lost 3 bases, J lost 6 bases, and 17 bases stayed unmatched. The CDR3 region has the DNA TGCGCCAGCAGCTGGTCGACCTCCGGGACAGGTGCGGGCAATGAGCAGTTCTTC. Its translation: CASSWSTSGTGAGNEQFF.

The rearrangement links TRBV20-1 to TRBJ1-1, with D perhaps TRBD1 (5 bases). V lost 6 bases to trimming and J lost 3 bases, with 8 bases between them. The CDR3 extends over 11 amino acids. Per germline, CDR1 DFQATT and CDR2 SNEGSKA (reference sequence). CDR3 sequence reads: CSAREDTEAFF. CDR3 DNA: TGCAGTGCCAGGGAAGACACTGAAGCTTTCTTT.

The CDR3: CASIGGANTEAFF. CDR3 nucleotide sequence: TGTGCCAGCATCGGGGGGGCCAACACTGAAGCTTTCTTT. The chain joins TRBV28 to TRBJ1-1; a possible D gene is TRBD1 (6 bases). The germline V and J ends were trimmed by 7 bases and 2 bases, with 11 bases remaining between them. Germline V CDR1 and CDR2: MDHEN, SYDVKM. CDR3 length: 13 residues.